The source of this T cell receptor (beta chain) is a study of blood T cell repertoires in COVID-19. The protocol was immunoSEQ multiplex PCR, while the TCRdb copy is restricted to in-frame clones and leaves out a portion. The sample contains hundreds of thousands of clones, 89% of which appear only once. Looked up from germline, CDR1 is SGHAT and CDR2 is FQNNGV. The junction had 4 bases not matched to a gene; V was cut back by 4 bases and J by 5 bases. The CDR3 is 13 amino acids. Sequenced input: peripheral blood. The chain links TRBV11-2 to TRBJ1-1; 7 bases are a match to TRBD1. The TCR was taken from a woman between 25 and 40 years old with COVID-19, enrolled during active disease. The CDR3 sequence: CASSSTGRTEAFF. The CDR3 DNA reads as TGTGCCAGCAGCTCGACAGGGAGGACTGAAGCTTTCTTT.